This entry lists 9 T cell receptor beta chains sequenced from one sample in a study of identical twins. TCRdb re-called the 5' RACE reads through MiXCR, storing one row per CDR3 protein. Among fewer than 900,000 distinct CDR3 sequences listed, about 20% were seen once. The same sample was also used in a study of T cells expressing NK-cell markers.

The source material was PBMCs. The receptors here all came from a woman aged 18-30 years in good health.

This chain links TRBV30 with TRBJ2-3; TRBD2 agrees at 9 bases. The germline V gene encodes CDR1 GTSNPN and CDR2 SVGIG (reference sequence). The ends lost 3 bases at V and 5 bases at J; junction bases unmatched: 3. This CDR3 has 13 residues. The CDR3 reads CAWRLAGIDTQYF. The DNA of the CDR3 is TGTGCCTGGAGACTAGCGGGTATAGATACGCAGTATTTT.

A few counts support this clonotype. The rearrangement links TRBV19 to TRBJ2-1, with 10 bases matching TRBD2. There are 14 residues in the CDR3. V shed 4 bases, J shed 7 bases, and the junction held 4 bases outside the gene matches. Germline loops: CDR1 LNHDA, CDR2 SQIVND (reference sequence). The CDR3 bases are TGTGCCAGTAGTAGGCTAGCGGGGGAGAATGAGCAGTTCTTC. As protein: CASSRLAGENEQFF.

The chain is built from TRBV3-1 and TRBJ2-1, with 12 bases identical to TRBD2. The CDR3 spans 17 residues. Germline CDR1 is LGHDT and CDR2 is YNNKEL (reference sequence). V lost 5 bases to trimming and J lost 5 bases; unmatched junction nucleotides: 10. The CDR3 is CASSSKVTSGSDNEQFF. The CDR3 nucleotides read TGTGCCAGCAGCTCGAAGGTGACTAGCGGGAGCGACAATGAGCAGTTCTTC.

The chain recombines TRBV4-1 with TRBJ1-1; TRBD1 matches 11 bases. This CDR3 has 21 amino acids. Germline trimming cut 0 bases from V and 2 bases from J; bases unmatched to any gene: 17. Germline assignment: CDR1 MGHRA and CDR2 YSYEKL. In DNA form, the CDR3 reads TGCGCCAGCAGCCAAGAATTGCGGACAGGGGGCCTATTACGATTTAACACTGAAGCTTTCTTT. Residues: CASSQELRTGGLLRFNTEAFF.

This clonotype was observed a handful of times. The rearrangement uses TRBV12-3 or TRBV12-4 and TRBJ2-1; D unresolved. Trimming left V 0 bases short and J 10 bases short, with 13 bases between. CDR3 length: 14 residues. CDR3 DNA sequence: TGTGCCAGCAGTTTAGCGCGCGGTCTTTGGGAGCAGTTCTTC. It is translated as CASSLARGLWEQFF.

This chain connects TRBV5-1 to TRBJ2-4; D is tentatively TRBD1 or TRBD2 (6 bases each). CDR3 length equals 14 residues. V was trimmed by 0 bases and J by 7 bases, leaving 11 bases between them. Germline CDR1 and CDR2: SGHRS and YFSETQ. The CDR3 sequence is CASSLAGAENIQYF. The CDR3, as DNA: TGCGCCAGCAGCTTGGCGGGGGCAGAGAACATTCAGTACTTC.

The chain joins TRBV6-2 or TRBV6-3 to TRBJ1-5; D unresolved. The CDR3 loop spans 13 amino acids. The V end lost 4 bases, the J end lost 4 bases, and 8 bases lay between the germline ends. Germline-derived CDR1 and CDR2 are MNHEY and SVGEGT. The CDR3 protein is CASSSWDNQPQHF. CDR3 sequence (DNA): TGTGCCAGCAGTTCCTGGGATAATCAGCCCCAGCATTTT.

This clonotype occurred a few times. CDR3: CSVPEAGGYEQYF. DNA of the CDR3: TGCAGCGTCCCTGAGGCAGGGGGATACGAGCAGTACTTC. The genes are TRBV29-1 and TRBJ2-7, with TRBD1 matching 7 bases. CDR1 and CDR2 (germline): SQVTM, ANQGSEA. V lost 6 bases, J lost 4 bases, and 9 bases stayed unmatched. The CDR3 extends over 13 amino acids.

This clonotype was detected many times. The chain joins TRBV6-1 to TRBJ2-3; D remains unclear. CDR1 MNHNS and CDR2 SASEGT come from the germline V gene. The CDR3 is 12 amino acids. The V end lost 8 bases, the J end lost 2 bases, and 8 bases lay between the germline ends. In DNA, the CDR3 is TGTGCCAGCGCGGCTCTCACAGATACGCAGTATTTT. Residues: CASAALTDTQYF.